The following is a TCR beta chain sequence with its context. As yet, its antigen is unknown. Both 60 Vbeta primers and 13 Jbeta primers went into the PCR. Produced via immunoSEQ multiplex PCR; TCRdb's table is partial and in-frame only. The table includes about 190,000 clones, over 70% detected once. This entry is derived from a study of cytomegalovirus exposure and HLA in healthy donors. Per germline, CDR1 SEHNR and CDR2 FQNEAQ (reference sequence). V shed 6 bases, J shed 2 bases, and the junction held 5 bases outside the gene matches. The CDR3 is 15 residues long. The study, taken as a whole, reports: Cytomegalovirus status, reportedly, was diagnosed with high specificity and sensitivity by the classifier. TCR beta sequences reportedly predicted most subjects' HLA-A and HLA-B alleles accurately.

Sample: PBMCs. The rearrangement links TRBV7-9 to TRBJ2-5, with 11 bases fitting TRBD2. This sequence originates from a man aged 25-45 years in good health and CMV-seronegative. CDR3 protein: CASRQGLAEQETQYF. The CDR3 region has the DNA TGTGCCAGCAGACAGGGACTAGCGGAACAAGAGACCCAGTACTTC. The whole variable domain, remainder taken from reference TRBV7-9 and TRBJ2-5, is DTGVSQNPRHKITKRGQNVTFRCDPISEHNRLYWYRQTLGQGPEFLTYFQNEAQLEKSRLLSDRFSAERPKGSFSTLEIQRTEQGDSAMYLCASRQGLAEQETQYFGPGTRLLVL.